One and the same sample provided the 9 T cell receptor beta chains below, sequenced in a study of T-cell reconstitution after alpha-beta-depleted transplantation in children. For TCRbeta, the library was prepared with unique molecular identifiers. TCRdb fed the PCR reads into MiXCR, producing one record per CDR3 protein. This table has almost 600,000 distinct CDR3 sequences, over 25% appearing once. The sample in question was PBMCs, obtained before TCRalphabeta/CD19-depleted stem cell transplant. Source of these receptors: a boy younger than two with Wiskott-Aldrich syndrome, due to receive a stem cell transplant.

The chain has TRBV6-5 and TRBJ2-7; tentative D call: TRBD2 (6 bases). Per germline, CDR1 MNHEY and CDR2 SVGAGI. The CDR3 is made up of 14 amino acids. V lost 0 bases and J lost 2, with 8 bases in between. CDR3 nucleotide sequence: TGTGCCAGCAGTTACTCGAGGACTACCTACGAGCAGTACTTC. It codes for CASSYSRTTYEQYF.

In this sample, this clonotype turned up a few times. CDR3: CATSRTGETDTQYF. The CDR3 coding sequence is TGTGCCACCAGTAGGACAGGGGAGACAGATACGCAGTATTTT. The V and J genes are TRBV24-1 and TRBJ2-3, with TRBD1 matching 9 bases. Germline V gives CDR1 KGHDR, CDR2 SFDVKD. This CDR3 is 14 amino acids long. After removal of 6 bases from V and 3 bases from J, the junction contained 3 bases not matched to a gene.

This chain uses TRBV5-1 with TRBJ1-4; a weak D match, TRBD1 (5 bases). The germline V and J ends were trimmed by 2 bases and 7 bases, with 15 bases remaining between them. CDR1 SGHRS and CDR2 YFSETQ come from the germline V gene. There are 15 residues in the CDR3. CDR3 in amino acids: CASSLQGESGEKLFF. DNA of the CDR3: TGCGCCAGCAGCTTACAAGGGGAAAGCGGTGAAAAACTGTTTTTT.

The CDR3, as DNA: TGCAGCGTTGCGGGGTACCGACGAGGAGGCACTGAAGCTTTCTTT. This sequence encodes CSVAGYRRGGTEAFF. The gene calls are TRBV29-1 and TRBJ1-1; D unresolved. The CDR3 length is 15 residues. V was clipped by 4 bases and J by 4 bases, with 19 bases between them. CDR1 is SQVTM and CDR2 is ANQGSEA in the germline V gene.

J is TRBJ2-1 and V is TRBV9; 7 nucleotides agree with TRBD2. CDR3 length equals 15 residues. Germline V gene lookup returns CDR1 SGDLS and CDR2 YYNGEE. Trimming removed 4 bases from V and 7 bases from J; junction bases left unmatched: 11. In nucleotides, the CDR3 is TGTGCCAGCAGCAAACTAGCGCCCGCGGGGAATGAGCAGTTCTTC. Protein sequence: CASSKLAPAGNEQFF.

The V and J genes are TRBV29-1 and TRBJ2-1; D is perhaps TRBD1 (5 bases). This CDR3 spans 13 amino acids. The V and J ends lost 3 bases and 7 bases respectively, with 13 bases between them. Germline CDR1 and CDR2: SQVTM and ANQGSEA. In DNA, the CDR3 is TGCAGCGTTGAGGTGGGGCGACTTAATGAGCAGTTCTTC. Protein sequence: CSVEVGRLNEQFF.

The chain employs TRBV12-3 or TRBV12-4 and TRBJ1-5, with D unresolved. The CDR3 has 16 amino acids. V was trimmed by 7 bases and J by 9 bases, leaving 25 bases between them. As DNA, the CDR3 is TGTGCCAGCACCCGAGAGGGCCAGAGTCGTAAGAGGCCCCAGCATTTT. Amino acids: CASTREGQSRKRPQHF.

This rearrangement joins TRBV27 to TRBJ2-1, with D uncertain. From germline, CDR1 is MNHEY and CDR2 SMNVEV (reference sequence). Trimming stripped 5 bases from V and 3 bases from J, with 14 bases between. This CDR3 contains 15 residues. The CDR3 is CASSRIGIGYNEQFF. As DNA, the CDR3 is TGTGCCAGCAGTCGCATAGGAATTGGCTACAATGAGCAGTTCTTC.

This clonotype has only a few counts. This chain connects TRBV29-1 to TRBJ2-5; possible D gene TRBD2, 5 bases. V dropped 4 bases and J dropped 0 bases, with 12 bases sitting between them. CDR1 and CDR2 from the germline V gene are SQVTM and ANQGSEA. The CDR3 is 14 amino acids. The DNA for the CDR3 is TGCAGCGTTGTCCCAATACTAGACCAAGAGACCCAGTACTTC. This translates into CSVVPILDQETQYF.